The 10 T cell receptor beta chains reported below all come from one sample, sequenced in a study of T cell responses to AZD1222 COVID-19 vaccine. Here immunoSEQ multiplex PCR was the method, and the copy in TCRdb shows in-frame clones only, minus some. Of 120,000 to 150,000 clones detected, roughly 90% appear once; the ten largest clones hold 2.5% to 3%. The source was peripheral blood, collected on day 0 of AZD1222 vaccination. The source of these receptors is an adult in good health.

This chain uses TRBV15 with TRBJ1-3; D may be TRBD1 (5 bases). V was cut by 1 base and J by 0 bases, with 13 bases left in between. Germline V lookup: CDR1 LNHNV, CDR2 YYDKDF (reference sequence). The CDR3 totals 17 residues. In DNA form, the CDR3 reads TGTGCCACCAGCAGAGGTCGACAGCCGAGCTCTGGAAACACCATATATTTT. Protein: CATSRGRQPSSGNTIYF.

V and J are TRBV5-1 and TRBJ2-2; either TRBD1 or TRBD2 may fit D (6 bases each). CDR3 length: 16 amino acids. The V end lost 1 base, the J end lost 5 bases, and 15 bases lay between the germline ends. CDR1 is SGHRS, CDR2 YFSETQ, per germline. The CDR3 DNA is TGCGCCAGCAGCTTGAACCCCAGGGGACTGACCGGGGAGCTGTTTTTT. Its protein product is CASSLNPRGLTGELFF.

This clone came up once. The chain couples TRBV20-1 to TRBJ2-3; D unresolved. V shed 3 bases and J shed 0 bases, with 7 bases lying between them. The germline CDR1 and CDR2 sequences are DFQATT and SNEGSKA (reference sequence). This CDR3 is 13 amino acids long. This CDR3 is CSASHRSTDTQYF. The CDR3 region has the DNA TGCAGTGCTAGTCACAGAAGCACAGATACGCAGTATTTT.

V and J are TRBV7-2 and TRBJ1-6, with D possibly TRBD1 on 6 matching bases. Germline V gene sequence: CDR1 SGHTA, CDR2 FQGNSA. CDR3 size: 17 residues. The V end was cut by 2 bases, the J end by 6 bases, with 17 bases between. The CDR3 DNA reads as TGTGCCAGCAGCTTAAGCAGGGGAGGAATTCCTAATTCACCCCTCCACTTT. This sequence encodes CASSLSRGGIPNSPLHF.

This chain links TRBV7-2 with TRBJ1-5; D gene ambiguous. The germline V gene has CDR1 SGHTA and CDR2 FQGNSA. The ends were cut back, 3 bases at V and 1 base at J, with 10 bases in the middle. This CDR3 contains 15 residues. CDR3 protein: CASSLVERSNQPQHF. The CDR3 DNA is TGTGCCAGCAGCTTGGTCGAGAGGAGCAATCAGCCCCAGCATTTT.

This chain uses TRBV6-5 with TRBJ1-1; the match to TRBD1 covers 8 bases. The junction had 5 bases not matched to a gene; V was cut back by 7 bases and J by 4 bases. Germline V CDR1 and CDR2: MNHEY, SVGAGI. This CDR3 is built from 13 residues. The CDR3 is CASNDRGFTEAFF. CDR3 DNA: TGTGCCAGCAACGACAGGGGTTTCACTGAAGCTTTCTTT.

The chain couples TRBV4-1 to TRBJ1-1, with 10 nucleotides matching TRBD1. The CDR3 has 20 amino acids. Germline CDR1 and CDR2: MGHRA and YSYEKL. J was trimmed by 0 bases and V by 3 bases; bases with no gene match: 16. The CDR3 loop reads CASSHPGGGTGDSMNTEAFF. Written as DNA, the CDR3 is TGCGCCAGCAGCCACCCCGGGGGGGGGACAGGGGACTCCATGAACACTGAAGCTTTCTTT.

V is TRBV9 and J is TRBJ2-7, with D possibly matching TRBD2 (6 bases). Per the germline V gene, CDR1 is SGDLS and CDR2 is YYNGEE. Trimming removed 4 bases at V and 3 bases at J, with 14 bases between. The CDR3 is 14 amino acids. The CDR3 reads CASSYGTDYYEQYF. In DNA, the CDR3 is TGTGCCAGCAGCTATGGGACGGACTACTACGAGCAGTACTTC.

The chain carries TRBV29-1 and TRBJ2-1; TRBD1 matches 12 bases. Looked up from germline, CDR1 is SQVTM and CDR2 is ANQGSEA. This CDR3 comprises 14 residues. The trim removed 4 bases at V and 7 bases at J, leaving 5 bases unmatched. CDR3 amino acids: CSVGGQGAGNEQFF. The CDR3 DNA reads TGCAGCGTTGGGGGACAGGGGGCTGGAAATGAGCAGTTCTTC.

This CDR3 reads CASSFLAGGLGYEQYF. CDR3 DNA sequence: TGTGCCAGCAGTTTTCTGGCGGGAGGGCTTGGTTACGAGCAGTACTTC. The chain joins TRBV27 to TRBJ2-7, with 9 nucleotides matching TRBD2. Germline V gene sequence: CDR1 MNHEY, CDR2 SMNVEV (reference sequence). The CDR3 has 16 residues. J gave up 4 bases and V 3 bases, and 10 bases lay outside the gene matches.